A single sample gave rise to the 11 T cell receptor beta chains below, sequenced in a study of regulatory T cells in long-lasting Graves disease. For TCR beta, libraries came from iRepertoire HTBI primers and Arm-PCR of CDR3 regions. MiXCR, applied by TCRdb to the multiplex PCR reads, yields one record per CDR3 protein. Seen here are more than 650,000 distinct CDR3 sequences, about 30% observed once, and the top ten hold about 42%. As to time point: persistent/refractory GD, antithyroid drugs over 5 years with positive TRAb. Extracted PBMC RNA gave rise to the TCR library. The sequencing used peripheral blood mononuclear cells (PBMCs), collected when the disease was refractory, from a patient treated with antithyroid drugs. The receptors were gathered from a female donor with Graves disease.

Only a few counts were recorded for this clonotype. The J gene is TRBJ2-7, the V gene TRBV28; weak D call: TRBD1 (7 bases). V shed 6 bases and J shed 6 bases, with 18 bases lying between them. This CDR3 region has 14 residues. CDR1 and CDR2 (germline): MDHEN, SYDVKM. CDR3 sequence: CASRGTGAGGEQYF. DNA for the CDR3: TGTGCCAGCAGGGGAACAGGGGCCGGGGGCGAGCAGTACTTC. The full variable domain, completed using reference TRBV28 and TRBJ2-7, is DVKVTQSSRYLVKRTGEKVFLECVQDMDHENMFWYRQDPGLGLRLIYFSYDVKMKEKGDIPEGYSVSREKKERFSLILESASTNQTSMYLCASRGTGAGGEQYFGPGTRLTVT.

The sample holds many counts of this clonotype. The CDR3: CASSQVSVETQYF. CDR3 DNA: TGTGCCAGCAGCCAAGTGAGTGTGGAGACCCAGTACTTC. The chain carries TRBV3-1 and TRBJ2-5; no clear D gene. Trimming removed 1 base from V and 5 bases from J, with 8 bases in between. Germline V gives CDR1 LGHDT, CDR2 YNNKEL (reference sequence). The CDR3 contains 13 residues.

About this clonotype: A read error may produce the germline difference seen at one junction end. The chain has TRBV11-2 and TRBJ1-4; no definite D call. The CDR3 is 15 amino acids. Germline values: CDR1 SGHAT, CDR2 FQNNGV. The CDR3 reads CASTSGGRANEKLVF. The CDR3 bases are TGTGCCAGCACCTCGGGAGGGAGGGCTAATGAAAAACTGGTTTTT.

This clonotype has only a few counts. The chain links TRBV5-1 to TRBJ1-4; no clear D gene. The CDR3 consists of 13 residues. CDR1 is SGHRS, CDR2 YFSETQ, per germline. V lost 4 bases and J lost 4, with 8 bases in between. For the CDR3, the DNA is TGCGCCAGCAGCACGGGTGTTAATGAAAAACTGTTTTTT. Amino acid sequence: CASSTGVNEKLFF.

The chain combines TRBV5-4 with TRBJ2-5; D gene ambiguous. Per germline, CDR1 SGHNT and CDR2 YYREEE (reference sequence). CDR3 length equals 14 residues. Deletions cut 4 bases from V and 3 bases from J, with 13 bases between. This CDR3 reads CASSPAGIEETQYF. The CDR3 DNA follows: TGTGCCAGCAGCCCTGCAGGTATAGAAGAGACCCAGTACTTC.

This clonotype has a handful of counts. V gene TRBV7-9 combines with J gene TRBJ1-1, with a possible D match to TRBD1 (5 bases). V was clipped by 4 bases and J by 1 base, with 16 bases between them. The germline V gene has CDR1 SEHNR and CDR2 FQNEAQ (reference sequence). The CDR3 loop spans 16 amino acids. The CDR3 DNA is TGTGCCAGCAGCTCTATGCCGGGACGGAGGAACACTGAAGCTTTCTTT. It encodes CASSSMPGRRNTEAFF.

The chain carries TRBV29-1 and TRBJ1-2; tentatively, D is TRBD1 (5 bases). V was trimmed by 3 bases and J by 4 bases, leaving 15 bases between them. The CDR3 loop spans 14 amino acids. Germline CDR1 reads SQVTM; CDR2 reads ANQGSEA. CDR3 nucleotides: TGCAGCGTTGATTCGGGGCATGGGTTCTATGGCTACACCTTC. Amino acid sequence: CSVDSGHGFYGYTF.

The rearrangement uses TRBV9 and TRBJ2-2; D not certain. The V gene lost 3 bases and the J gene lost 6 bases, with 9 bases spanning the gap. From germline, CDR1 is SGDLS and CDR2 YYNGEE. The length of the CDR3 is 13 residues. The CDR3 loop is CASSAILSGELFF. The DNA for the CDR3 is TGTGCCAGCAGCGCCATCTTATCCGGGGAGCTGTTTTTT.

CDR3 in DNA: TGTGCCTGGAGTATCGCCCCCAGGGTGGGGAACACTGAAGCTTTCTTT. It is translated as CAWSIAPRVGNTEAFF. The chain combines TRBV30 with TRBJ1-1, with D possibly matching TRBD1 (5 bases). With 2 bases removed from V and 1 base from J, the gap between germline ends came to 17 bases. Germline CDR1 and CDR2: GTSNPN and SVGIG (reference sequence). The CDR3 runs to 16 residues.

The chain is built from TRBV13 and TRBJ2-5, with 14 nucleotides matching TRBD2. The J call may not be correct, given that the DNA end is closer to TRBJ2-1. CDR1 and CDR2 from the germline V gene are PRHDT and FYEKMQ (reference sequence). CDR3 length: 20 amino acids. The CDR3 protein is CASSSVRPGTSGSAYNEQFF. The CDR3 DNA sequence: TGTGCCAGCAGTTCCGTACGACCCGGGACTAGCGGGAGTGCTTACAATGAGCAGTTCTTC.

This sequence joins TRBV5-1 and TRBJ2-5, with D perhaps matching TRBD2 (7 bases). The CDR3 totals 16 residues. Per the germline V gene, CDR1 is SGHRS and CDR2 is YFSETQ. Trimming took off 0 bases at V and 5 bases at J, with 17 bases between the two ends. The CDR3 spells CASSLEGGTLLETQYF. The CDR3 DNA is TGCGCCAGCAGCTTGGAGGGGGGGACCCTACTGGAGACCCAGTACTTC.